The 26 T cell receptor beta chains presented below share a single source sample, sequenced in a study of blood T cell repertoires in COVID-19. Some clones are missing from TCRdb's copy, which holds only in-frame ones; the method was immunoSEQ multiplex PCR. The sample holds hundreds of thousands of clones, about 86% seen once. The material sequenced was peripheral blood. The receptors come from a woman aged 65 to 85 with COVID-19, enrolled during active disease.

CDR3 coding DNA: TGTGCCAGTAGTCGGGGGAGGAATGAAAAACTGTTTTTT. This gives the protein CASSRGRNEKLFF. The chain is built from TRBV19 and TRBJ1-4, with a weak D call TRBD1 (5 bases). Trimming left V 5 bases short and J 5 bases short, with 9 bases between. CDR3 length: 13 amino acids. Germline V gene lookup returns CDR1 LNHDA and CDR2 SQIVND (reference sequence).

Only a few counts were recorded for this clone. The chain is built from TRBV7-2 and TRBJ2-7; TRBD2 agrees at 12 bases. CDR3 length equals 14 residues. Trimming took 4 bases from V and 6 from J; bases not matched to a gene: 4. The germline CDR1 and CDR2 sequences are SGHTA and FQGNSA. CDR3 sequence reads: CASSYKTSGGEQYF. CDR3 DNA: TGTGCCAGCAGCTACAAGACTAGCGGGGGCGAGCAGTACTTC. Full variable domain (remainder filled in from reference TRBV7-2 and TRBJ2-7): GAGVSQSPSNKVTEKGKDVELRCDPISGHTALYWYRQSLGQGLEFLIYFQGNSAPDKSGLPSDRFSAERTGGSVSTLTIQRTQQEDSAVYLCASSYKTSGGEQYFGPGTRLTVT.

J is TRBJ1-2 and V is TRBV9; D is uncertain. Germline values: CDR1 SGDLS, CDR2 YYNGEE. The CDR3 loop spans 15 amino acids. With 0 bases removed from V and 0 bases from J, the gap between germline ends came to 9 bases. CDR3 loop: CASSVVTQANYGYTF. The DNA for the CDR3 is TGTGCCAGCAGCGTAGTGACACAAGCTAACTATGGCTACACCTTC.

This chain's CDR3 is CASSFRSTGGAVLVTF. DNA for the CDR3: TGTGCCAGCAGTTTTCGCTCGACAGGGGGCGCGGTTTTGGTCACCTTC. V gene TRBV27 combines with J gene TRBJ1-2, with TRBD1 matching 10 bases. Germline assignment: CDR1 MNHEY and CDR2 SMNVEV (reference sequence). The J segment lost 13 bases and the V segment lost 3 bases, leaving 17 bases of the junction unmatched. This CDR3 has 16 residues.

This clone was seen at least ten times. This chain connects TRBV29-1 to TRBJ2-7, with TRBD2 matching 11 bases. CDR3 length: 13 residues. Germline CDR1 is SQVTM and CDR2 is ANQGSEA. Germline trimming cut 7 bases from V and 5 bases from J; bases unmatched to any gene: 7. CDR3 amino acids: CSGLAGPLDEQYF. In nucleotides, the CDR3 is TGCAGCGGACTAGCGGGGCCCTTGGACGAGCAGTACTTC.

This rearrangement joins TRBV14 to TRBJ2-1; 9 bases agree with TRBD2. The CDR3 runs 18 residues. After removal of 2 bases from V and 4 bases from J, the junction contained 12 bases not matched to a gene. Germline lookup yields CDR1 SGHDN and CDR2 FVKESK. The chain's CDR3 is CASSQSRNRLAVYNEQFF. The DNA of the CDR3 is TGTGCCAGCAGCCAATCTCGAAATAGACTAGCGGTTTACAATGAGCAGTTCTTC.

J is TRBJ2-3 and V is TRBV20-1; D unresolved. The CDR3 totals 12 residues. Looked up from germline, CDR1 is DFQATT and CDR2 is SNEGSKA (reference sequence). Trimming stripped 3 bases from V and 3 bases from J, with 7 bases between. This CDR3 reads CSASLETDTQYF. The CDR3 nucleotides are TGCAGTGCTAGTCTAGAGACAGATACGCAGTATTTT.

Written as DNA, the CDR3 is TGTGCCAGCAGCTTAGGCGGGGTATCTAAAAATGAGCAGTTCTTC. Residues: CASSLGGVSKNEQFF. The chain combines TRBV7-2 with TRBJ2-1; TRBD2 might be the D (6 bases). Per germline, CDR1 SGHTA and CDR2 FQGNSA. The V end lost 1 base, the J end lost 7 bases, and 14 bases lay between the germline ends. This CDR3 has 15 amino acids.

This clone showed up just once. V usage is TRBV5-6 and J usage is TRBJ1-6; 7 bases are shared with TRBD1. Germline V gene sequence: CDR1 SGHDT, CDR2 YYEEEE. The CDR3 contains 14 residues. V lost 1 base, J lost 10 bases, and 5 bases stayed unmatched. In DNA form, the CDR3 reads TGTGCCAGCAGCTTGACAGGGGAGAAATCACCCCTCCACTTT. Protein: CASSLTGEKSPLHF.

This clone came up a few times. The chain recombines TRBV7-2 with TRBJ2-3, with 7 bases aligning to TRBD2. The CDR3 contains 13 residues. In germline, CDR1 is SGHTA, CDR2 FQGNSA. Unmatched junction bases numbered 1, after V lost 4 bases and J lost 3 bases. CDR3 sequence (DNA): TGTGCCAGCAGCTACGGGGGGACAGATACGCAGTATTTT. This gives the protein CASSYGGTDTQYF.

V is TRBV7-3 and J is TRBJ2-2; a possible D gene is TRBD2 (6 bases). The V gene lost 2 bases and the J gene lost 5 bases, with 12 bases spanning the gap. The CDR3 has 15 amino acids. Germline loops: CDR1 SGHTA, CDR2 FQGTGA. The CDR3 spells CASSLLGLRTGELFF. The CDR3 DNA follows: TGTGCCAGCAGCTTATTAGGACTACGTACCGGGGAGCTGTTTTTT. The full variable domain, completed using reference TRBV7-3 and TRBJ2-2, is GAGVSQTPSNKVTEKGKYVELRCDPISGHTALYWYRQSLGQGPEFLIYFQGTGAADDSGLPNDRFFAVRPEGSVSTLKIQRTERGDSAVYLCASSLLGLRTGELFFGEGSRLTVL.

The chain links TRBV6-2 or TRBV6-3 to TRBJ2-5; TRBD2 aligns across 13 bases. This CDR3 has 16 residues. V dropped 5 bases and J dropped 6; count of bases not matched to a gene: 9. Germline CDR1 MNHEY, CDR2 SVGEGT. CDR3 DNA sequence: TGTGCCAGCAGTGGGACTAGCGGGGCCGTTTGGCAGACCCAGTACTTC. Its translation is CASSGTSGAVWQTQYF.

The rearrangement uses TRBV6-1 and TRBJ2-3; possibly TRBD2 for D (5 bases). The CDR3 loop spans 12 amino acids. The ends were cut back, 5 bases at V and 8 bases at J, with 11 bases in the middle. In germline, CDR1 is MNHNS, CDR2 SASEGT. The CDR3 loop reads CASSNGLVTQYF. CDR3 DNA: TGTGCCAGCAGTAACGGACTGGTTACGCAGTATTTT.

This clone has only one observation. V is TRBV4-2 and J is TRBJ1-2; D might be TRBD1 (5 bases). CDR1 LGHNA and CDR2 YNFKEQ come from the germline V gene. CDR3 size: 15 residues. V was clipped by 4 bases and J by 6 bases, with 18 bases between them. CDR3 sequence: CASSLGLDTKNGYTF. In nucleotides, the CDR3 is TGTGCCAGCAGCCTCGGGTTGGACACCAAGAATGGCTACACCTTC.

The rearrangement joins TRBV27 to TRBJ1-1, with D tentatively TRBD1 (5 bases). V lost 4 bases, J lost 1 base, and 10 bases lay in between. This CDR3 region has 14 residues. Per the germline V gene, CDR1 is MNHEY and CDR2 is SMNVEV (reference sequence). CDR3 DNA sequence: TGTGCCAGCAGTTATAGCGGGGGGAACACTGAAGCTTTCTTT. This sequence encodes CASSYSGGNTEAFF.

The chain combines TRBV4-3 with TRBJ2-3; no firm D call. Trimming removed 5 bases from V and 5 bases from J, with 8 bases in between. The CDR3 has 12 amino acids. CDR1 is LGHNA, CDR2 YSLEER, per germline. The CDR3 bases are TGCGCCAGCAGCTCCTTCGGAGATACGCAGTATTTT. Protein: CASSSFGDTQYF.

The chain uses TRBV30 and TRBJ2-2, with D maybe TRBD1 (5 bases). Germline CDR1 reads GTSNPN; CDR2 reads SVGIG (reference sequence). With 3 bases removed from V and 3 bases from J, the gap between germline ends came to 8 bases. The CDR3 sequence is 13 residues long. For the CDR3, the DNA is TGTGCCTGGAGAAGGGGTTACACCGGGGAGCTGTTTTTT. It yields the protein CAWRRGYTGELFF.

This sequence joins TRBV4-2 and TRBJ1-1, with a weak D call TRBD1 (5 bases). The CDR3 has 14 residues. CDR1 and CDR2 (germline): LGHNA, YNFKEQ. The V and J ends lost 4 bases and 1 base respectively, with 10 bases between them. The CDR3 loop is CASSLPDRNTEAFF. CDR3 DNA sequence: TGTGCCAGCAGCCTTCCCGACAGGAACACTGAAGCTTTCTTT.

This sequence joins TRBV30 and TRBJ1-5; D gene ambiguous. The CDR3 is 12 residues long. Germline V gene sequence: CDR1 GTSNPN, CDR2 SVGIG (reference sequence). V dropped 2 bases and J dropped 3 bases, with 5 bases sitting between them. The CDR3 DNA is TGTGCCTGGAGTCTCTTCAATCAGCCCCAGCATTTT. Amino acids: CAWSLFNQPQHF.

This sequence joins TRBV7-9 and TRBJ2-5; D unclear. V lost 0 bases, J lost 5 bases, and 7 bases lay in between. The CDR3 is 13 amino acids. Germline CDR1 SEHNR, CDR2 FQNEAQ (reference sequence). The CDR3 protein is CASSLASRETQYF. The CDR3 bases are TGTGCCAGCAGCTTAGCATCTCGGGAGACCCAGTACTTC.

This clone was detected only a few times. The V gene is TRBV15, the J gene TRBJ1-5; no clear D. Germline CDR1 is LNHNV and CDR2 is YYDKDF (reference sequence). CDR3 size: 14 residues. Deletions cut 0 bases from V and 4 bases from J, with 7 bases between. This chain's CDR3 is CATSRDGENQPQHF. CDR3 sequence (DNA): TGTGCCACCAGCAGAGACGGGGAGAATCAGCCCCAGCATTTT. Full variable domain (missing parts from reference TRBV15 and TRBJ1-5): DAMVIQNPRYQVTQFGKPVTLSCSQTLNHNVMYWYQQKSSQAPKLLFHYYDKDFNNEADTPDNFQSRRPNTSFCFLDIRSPGLGDTAMYLCATSRDGENQPQHFGDGTRLSIL.

The gene calls are TRBV19 and TRBJ1-1; D remains ambiguous. V lost 0 bases, J lost 12 bases, and 20 bases lay in between. The CDR3 loop spans 15 amino acids. From germline, CDR1 is LNHDA and CDR2 SQIVND (reference sequence). DNA of the CDR3: TGTGCCAGTAGTATAGATCGGGAACGGCTCGAATTTTCTTTCTTT. Residues: CASSIDRERLEFSFF.

The chain employs TRBV5-1 and TRBJ2-7; D may be TRBD1 (5 bases). This CDR3 has 17 residues. V was shortened by 0 bases and J by 3 bases, with 19 bases between the two germline ends. CDR1 and CDR2 (germline): SGHRS, YFSETQ. CDR3 DNA: TGCGCCAGCAGCTTGGGGTGGGCCTCAGGGAATCTCTACGAGCAGTACTTC. This encodes CASSLGWASGNLYEQYF.

This chain uses TRBV21-1 with TRBJ2-1; the D call in the table, TRBD2, was not verified against the DNA. TRBV21-1 is annotated as a pseudogene. The CDR3 has 17 amino acids. The CDR3 here is CASSKERGDPKINEQFF. In nucleotides, the CDR3 is TGTGCCAGCAGCAAAGAGCGGGGGGACCCTAAAATTAATGAGCAGTTCTTC.

The chain has TRBV19 and TRBJ2-5; a possible D gene is TRBD2 (6 bases). CDR3 length equals 12 residues. With 3 bases removed from V and 5 bases from J, the gap between germline ends came to 7 bases. Germline CDR1 and CDR2: LNHDA and SQIVND (reference sequence). This CDR3 reads CASSIGGETQYF. The CDR3 DNA follows: TGTGCCAGTAGTATTGGGGGGGAGACCCAGTACTTC.

This chain uses TRBV9 with TRBJ1-5, with D hard to call. The CDR3 sequence is 15 residues long. Looked up from germline, CDR1 is SGDLS and CDR2 is YYNGEE. With 0 bases removed from V and 4 bases from J, the gap between germline ends came to 11 bases. The CDR3 DNA follows: TGTGCCAGCAGCGTAGACCCCTTGGAGAATCAGCCCCAGCATTTT. This translates into CASSVDPLENQPQHF.